These 9 T cell receptor beta chains were all obtained from the same sample, sequenced in a study of blood T cells in healthy people across ages. The authors ran a second PCR of roughly 6 to 12 cycles using a sample-barcoded 5' primer and a J-beta primer mix. One entry per CDR3 protein, called by TCRdb with MiXCR from the 5' RACE reads. The table has around 1,000,000 distinct CDR3 sequences, 20% to 25% seen once. The same sample was also used in a study of T cells of mothers and their children.

Sequenced material: blood. These receptors all come from a girl aged 2 to 10 in good health.

J is TRBJ1-2 and V is TRBV5-1, with D unresolved. The germline V and J ends were trimmed by 0 bases and 4 bases, with 7 bases remaining between them. Germline loops: CDR1 SGHRS, CDR2 YFSETQ. The CDR3 has 13 amino acids. CDR3 sequence: CASSLEALYGYTF. In DNA form, the CDR3 reads TGCGCCAGCAGCTTGGAGGCTCTCTATGGCTACACCTTC.

This clonotype was counted a few times. This chain links TRBV2 with TRBJ2-5, with 14 nucleotides matching TRBD2. The J call could be wrong; TRBJ2-7 is a better fit for the DNA end. CDR3 size: 15 residues. The germline CDR1 and CDR2 sequences are SNHLY and FYNNEI. In nucleotides, the CDR3 is TGTGCCAGCAGGGGACTAGCGGGGGTTTCCCACGAGCAGTACTTC. Protein: CASRGLAGVSHEQYF.

Here the CDR3 reads CASSLGPMNTGELFF. The CDR3 DNA follows: TGTGCCAGCAGCTTAGGACCCATGAACACCGGGGAGCTGTTTTTT. The rearrangement joins TRBV7-2 to TRBJ2-2; D unclear. The germline gives CDR1 SGHTA, CDR2 FQGNSA. The V and J ends lost 1 base and 1 base respectively, with 7 bases between them. This CDR3 has 15 residues.

This chain joins TRBV29-1 and TRBJ2-2; no firm D call. Germline CDR1 and CDR2: SQVTM and ANQGSEA. Trimming took off 3 bases at V and 4 bases at J, with 6 bases between the two ends. The CDR3 runs to 12 residues. DNA for the CDR3: TGCAGCGTTGATATGGTCACCGGGGAGCTGTTTTTT. Encoded protein: CSVDMVTGELFF.

This clonotype was counted only a few times. The genes are TRBV10-3 and TRBJ2-2, with D tentatively TRBD1 or TRBD2 (6 bases each). CDR3 length: 17 amino acids. Germline CDR1 is ENHRY and CDR2 is SYGVKD. Trimming pared 2 bases from V and 2 bases from J, leaving 15 bases between. CDR3 protein: CAISEPRGGTNTGELFF. CDR3 nucleotides: TGTGCCATCAGTGAGCCTCGAGGGGGGACCAACACCGGGGAGCTGTTTTTT.

This clonotype was detected only a few times. The chain is built from TRBV7-9 and TRBJ1-1, with D possibly being TRBD1 (6 bases). Germline V gene lookup returns CDR1 SEHNR and CDR2 FQNEAQ (reference sequence). The CDR3 extends over 15 amino acids. V was clipped by 2 bases and J by 5 bases, with 15 bases between them. The CDR3 coding sequence is TGTGCCAGCAGCTTACTCCTAGGGGGGATGACTGAAGCTTTCTTT. Its translation is CASSLLLGGMTEAFF.

The chain links TRBV29-1 to TRBJ2-7, with D hard to call. The germline V gene has CDR1 SQVTM and CDR2 ANQGSEA. Trimming took off 2 bases at V and 2 bases at J, with 16 bases between the two ends. The CDR3 is 15 residues long. The chain's CDR3 is CSVERFGEATYEQYF. CDR3 nucleotide sequence: TGCAGCGTTGAAAGGTTCGGAGAAGCCACCTACGAGCAGTACTTC.

In DNA, the CDR3 is TGCCTCGCCGGGAGTCACACAGATACGCAGTATTTT. This translates into CLAGSHTDTQYF. The V and J genes are TRBV20-1 and TRBJ2-3; possible D gene TRBD2, 6 bases. CDR1 is DFQATT and CDR2 is SNEGSKA in the germline V gene (reference sequence). The CDR3 totals 12 residues.

This clonotype occurred a few times. This chain uses TRBV29-1 with TRBJ1-1; 8 nucleotides agree with TRBD1. The V gene's germline CDR1 is SQVTM and CDR2 ANQGSEA. V trimming: 8 bases; J trimming: 2 bases; junction bases outside the gene matches: 7. The CDR3 loop spans 13 amino acids. CDR3 in amino acids: CSFTTGVNTEAFF. Here the CDR3 DNA reads TGCAGCTTTACGACAGGGGTTAACACTGAAGCTTTCTTT.